Given below is one T cell receptor beta chain in context. This clonotype was seen a few times. This clone's antigen is unknown. Within one base of it there is no much larger clone, and no base qualities were kept. The instrument given in TCRdb is Illumina HiSeq 2500. TCR beta libraries were prepared by quantitative 5'-RACE with molecular barcodes. Per the authors' processing: To identify disease-linked TCR variants, a new computational method was used, one built on a probabilistic model of VDJ rearrangement. TCRdb cleaned the public reads at Q25 with fastp, built clones with MiXCR and kept in-frame beta chains. Rows are unified per CDR3 protein, each entry keeping the most common DNA and genes. V and J calls and clone size were set by TCRdb, not the authors. The sample data list 250,000 to 300,000 distinct CDR3 sequences, and over 15% of these were observed just once. About 8.2% of the sample lies in the top ten.

V and J lose 0 bases and 4 bases, and a span of 8 bases separates them. According to the germline V gene, CDR1 reads SGHRS and CDR2 reads YFSETQ. From cysteine to phenylalanine, the CDR3 is 14 amino acids long. Solely the CDR3 DNA is kept, with 42 bases framed from the first base. The data were obtained in a study of CD8 T cells in ankylosing spondylitis (TCRdb year 2017). Context from the whole study: To find TCR variants linked to disease, the study profiled T cell receptor beta repertoires in ankylosing spondylitis patients and healthy donors. Samples of peripheral blood were taken, and for ankylosing spondylitis patients, synovial fluid was collected as well. In total, the full study cohort was made up of about 99 healthy donors and about two dozen ankylosing spondylitis patients. The investigation overall reported the following: The disease-linked clones showed a CD8+ phenotype and occurred at relatively low frequencies in peripheral blood. According to the report, matched synovial fluid samples from ankylosing spondylitis patients were significantly enriched for the disease-linked clones. Some of the motif variants had been reported before in the synovial fluid and blood of reactive arthritis patients, a finding that suggests common disease-initiation mechanisms. A TCR beta motif made up of several highly homologous amino acid variants appeared to be characteristic of blood from ankylosing spondylitis patients.

The rearranged segments are TRBV5-1 and TRBJ2-1; no D segment can be confidently identified. This TCR was recovered from a male donor with ankylosing spondylitis or in good health (not recorded which). The sample was blood, either unsorted or a sorted T cell fraction (not recorded which). CDR3 reads: CASSLAAEYNEQFF. The nucleotides read TGCGCCAGCAGCTTGGCAGCAGAATACAATGAGCAGTTCTTC.